These 3 T cell receptor beta chains originate from one sample sequenced in a study of spatial heterogeneity in lung cancer (dated 2019 in TCRdb). Libraries were prepared through 5' RACE. The sequencing machine was a NextSeq 500. TCRdb reran the public reads through fastp at Q25 and MiXCR, keeping productive beta chains. One record per CDR3 amino acid sequence lists the most common genes and DNA. Across this sample there are about 48,000 distinct CDR3 sequences, with roughly 5.7% seen only once. The ten biggest clones cover roughly 11% of the sample. The sample's time point, from its label and the paper: sample taken at primary tumor resection. Without any cell sorting, TCR sequencing was performed on whole RNA extracted either from tumor and nontumor lung tissue or from cryopreserved PBMC samples. Sequenced material: PBMCs, taken at surgery. These receptors all come from a male donor with early-stage non-small cell lung cancer.

This clonotype was seen repeatedly, ten times or more. V usage is TRBV9 and J usage is TRBJ2-3; weak D call: TRBD2 (5 bases). CDR3 length: 14 amino acids. Trimming pared 4 bases from V and 0 bases from J, leaving 9 bases between. Germline lookup yields CDR1 SGDLS and CDR2 YYNGEE. CDR3 amino acids: CASSFSDSTDTQYF. The CDR3 coding sequence is TGTGCCAGCAGCTTTAGCGACAGCACAGATACGCAGTATTTT.

This clonotype was counted ten times or more. The V call is TRBV9, the J call TRBJ2-3, with D possibly matching TRBD2 (5 bases). The germline V gene has CDR1 SGDLS and CDR2 YYNGEE. CDR3 length: 16 amino acids. The germline V and J ends were trimmed by 0 bases and 2 bases, with 13 bases remaining between them. CDR3 nucleotides: TGTGCCAGCAGCGTAGATGTAGCGCCATACACAGATACGCAGTATTTT. This gives the protein CASSVDVAPYTDTQYF.

In this sample, this clonotype turned up many times. The chain has TRBV6-1 and TRBJ2-2; weak D call: TRBD1 (6 bases). Trimming took off 6 bases at V and 9 bases at J, with 14 bases between the two ends. Germline CDR1 is MNHNS and CDR2 is SASEGT. The CDR3 has 13 amino acids. The CDR3 reads CASREQGDWELFF. The CDR3 bases are TGTGCCAGCAGGGAACAGGGTGACTGGGAGCTGTTTTTT.